Shown below are 12 T cell receptor beta chains from a single sample sequenced in a study of CD8 T cells in ankylosing spondylitis. The antigens for these receptors are not known. MiXCR was run by TCRdb on the 5' RACE reads, yielding one entry per CDR3 protein. Of tens of thousands of distinct CDR3 sequences listed, more than 8.5% are singletons. Study findings and constraints: Among TCR beta sequences, a motif of under ten highly homologous variants appeared characteristic of ankylosing spondylitis blood.

The source material was blood, either unsorted or a sorted T cell fraction (not recorded which). The receptors were gathered from a male donor with ankylosing spondylitis.

There are a few counts of this clonotype. CDR3 sequence (DNA): TGTGCCAGCAGCCCCGGACTAGCGGGAGGCAATGAGCAGTTCTTC. Residues: CASSPGLAGGNEQFF. The chain joins TRBV4-2 to TRBJ2-1, with 14 bases matching TRBD2. Looked up from germline, CDR1 is LGHNA and CDR2 is YNFKEQ. Germline trimming cut 4 bases from V and 6 bases from J; bases unmatched to any gene: 2. The CDR3 consists of 15 residues.

This clonotype was detected many times. The rearrangement links TRBV10-3 to TRBJ2-1; D is possibly TRBD2 (6 bases). The germline V gene encodes CDR1 ENHRY and CDR2 SYGVKD. V was cut by 4 bases and J by 0 bases, with 19 bases left in between. The CDR3 consists of 18 residues. CDR3 nucleotides: TGTGCCATCAGTGCCCTCTGGGGAGCGGGTAGCTCCTACAATGAGCAGTTCTTC. Translating gives CAISALWGAGSSYNEQFF.

This clonotype showed up just a few times. This chain connects TRBV7-9 to TRBJ2-7; 11 bases fit TRBD2. The CDR3 covers 14 residues. The V segment lost 5 bases and the J segment 5 bases; nucleotides outside the gene matches: 5. CDR1 is SEHNR and CDR2 is FQNEAQ in the germline V gene (reference sequence). CDR3 protein: CASSPIAGGHEQYV. The CDR3 nucleotides are TGTGCCAGCAGCCCCATAGCGGGAGGGCACGAGCAGTACGTC.

This sequence joins TRBV10-3 and TRBJ2-2; D remains ambiguous. Germline CDR1 and CDR2: ENHRY and SYGVKD. The CDR3 extends over 12 amino acids. Between the trimmed V and J ends, which lost 6 bases and 5 bases, there was a span of 7 bases. This CDR3 is CAIRHPTGELFF. DNA for the CDR3: TGTGCCATCAGGCATCCAACCGGGGAGCTGTTTTTT.

In its sample, this clonotype was seen a few times. The chain links TRBV2 to TRBJ2-7; 9 nucleotides line up with TRBD2. The junction had 8 bases not matched to a gene; V was cut back by 3 bases and J by 2 bases. This CDR3 is built from 16 residues. Germline CDR1 is SNHLY and CDR2 is FYNNEI. The CDR3 region has the DNA TGTGCCAGCAGTGAGGGACGCGGGGGGGCTACCTACGAGCAGTACTTC. The encoded protein is CASSEGRGGATYEQYF.

This clonotype was detected many times. The J gene is TRBJ2-1, the V gene TRBV5-1; 11 bases align to TRBD2. The CDR3 covers 17 residues. The germline CDR1 and CDR2 sequences are SGHRS and YFSETQ. After removal of 4 bases from V and 3 bases from J, the junction contained 9 bases not matched to a gene. The CDR3 DNA sequence: TGCGCCAGCAGCATAGGGACTAGCGGCTTCCTCTACAATGAGCAGTTCTTC. This codes for CASSIGTSGFLYNEQFF.

The chain combines TRBV20-1 with TRBJ1-2; the match to TRBD1 covers 8 bases. CDR3 length: 17 residues. The V and J ends lost 6 bases and 1 base, in that order; junction bases with no gene match: 16. Germline V gene sequence: CDR1 DFQATT, CDR2 SNEGSKA (reference sequence). CDR3 in DNA: TGCAGTGCCCAAAAAATAATTCCAGGACAGGGTAACTATGGCTACACCTTC. This translates into CSAQKIIPGQGNYGYTF.

This clonotype was picked up a small number of times. The chain is built from TRBV7-9 and TRBJ2-5; 7 nucleotides agree with TRBD1. The CDR3 has 14 residues. Trimming cost V 2 bases and J 2 bases; bases outside gene matches: 2. Germline assignment: CDR1 SEHNR and CDR2 FQNEAQ (reference sequence). CDR3 in amino acids: CASSLPGGQETQYF. The CDR3, as DNA: TGTGCCAGCAGCTTACCAGGGGGTCAAGAGACCCAGTACTTC.

CDR3 nucleotides: TGCGCCAGCAGTCAAGCACCCTCACTTACGGGAAGCAACACTGAAGCTTTCTTT. Translation: CASSQAPSLTGSNTEAFF. The chain recombines TRBV23-1 with TRBJ1-1; D uncertain. TRBV23-1 is flagged as an ORF with uncertain function. The V gene lost 2 bases and the J gene lost 2 bases, with 21 bases spanning the gap. This CDR3 contains 18 residues.

Concerning this clonotype: A much more abundant neighbour one base away suggests this may be a read error. The chain links TRBV6-1 to TRBJ2-1; weak D call: TRBD2 (6 bases). This CDR3 is 10 amino acids long. Looked up from germline, CDR1 is MNHNS and CDR2 is SASEGT. Here the CDR3 DNA reads TGTGCCAGCAGCGCCCGGACTATTGTCTTC. Its protein product is CASSARTIVF.

This clonotype was counted only a few times. This chain joins TRBV27 and TRBJ2-7; 9 bases agree with TRBD1. With V trimmed by 5 bases and J by 5 bases, 7 bases remained unmatched. The germline V gene has CDR1 MNHEY and CDR2 SMNVEV (reference sequence). This CDR3 has 14 amino acids. The CDR3 sequence: CASSRARDRDEQYF. The DNA of the CDR3 is TGTGCCAGCAGTCGGGCCCGGGACAGGGACGAGCAGTACTTC.

This clonotype was counted between two and nine times. The chain couples TRBV24-1 to TRBJ2-2; no definite D call. The V gene's germline CDR1 is KGHDR and CDR2 SFDVKD. Between the trimmed V and J ends, which lost 5 bases and 7 bases, there was a span of 10 bases. This CDR3 contains 13 residues. CDR3 residues: CATSGPRGGELFF. DNA of the CDR3: TGTGCCACCAGTGGCCCCCGCGGCGGGGAGCTGTTTTTT.